These 32 T cell receptor beta chains were all obtained from the same sample, sequenced in a study of T cells after posttransplantation cyclophosphamide. Cells defined as naive were viable CD3+CD4+ or CD3+CD8+ and CCR7+CD45RA+CD45RO-CD95-CD27+CD28+. TCRdb's table, derived via immunoSEQ multiplex PCR, lists solely in-frame clones and lacks some. Of tens of thousands of clones in the sample, approximately 97% are singletons; the top ten hold about 0.12%. Source material: naive CD4+ T cells sorted from PBMCs. These receptors all come from a man aged 50 or older in good health, CMV-negative, and a related stem cell transplant donor.

The chain joins TRBV25-1 to TRBJ1-1, with TRBD1 matching 8 bases. V lost 3 bases and J lost 3; bases outside the gene matches: 9. The germline CDR1 and CDR2 sequences are MGHDK and SYGVNS. The CDR3 length is 16 residues. The CDR3 here is CASSERRTGWDTEAFF. The CDR3 coding sequence is TGTGCCAGCAGTGAGAGGAGGACAGGGTGGGACACTGAAGCTTTCTTT. Looking up the rest from reference TRBV25-1 and TRBJ1-1 gives the full variable domain: EADIYQTPRYLVIGTGKKITLECSQTMGHDKMYWYQQDPGMELHLIHYSYGVNSTEKGDLSSESTVSRIRTEHFPLTLESARPSHTSQYLCASSERRTGWDTEAFFGQGTRLTVV.

The DNA for the CDR3 is TGTGCCAGCAGCTTAACGGCAGGGGGCTTCCACGGGGAGCTGTTTTTT. The encoded protein is CASSLTAGGFHGELFF. The chain recombines TRBV7-3 with TRBJ2-2; TRBD1 matches at 8 bases. Trimming took 0 bases from V and 7 from J; bases not matched to a gene: 7. Germline assignment: CDR1 SGHTA and CDR2 FQGTGA. The CDR3 extends over 16 amino acids.

This chain connects TRBV5-1 to TRBJ2-1; 7 nucleotides align to TRBD2. The CDR3 sequence is 15 residues long. Germline V gives CDR1 SGHRS, CDR2 YFSETQ. Trimming removed 1 base from V and 4 bases from J; junction bases left unmatched: 5. CDR3 loop: CASSLFAGEYNEQFF. The DNA for the CDR3 is TGCGCCAGCAGCTTGTTTGCGGGAGAATACAATGAGCAGTTCTTC.

This clone was seen once. The DNA for the CDR3 is TGCGCCAGCAGCTTGGCCGTAATAGCGGGGGGCGATGATACGCAGTATTTT. Residues: CASSLAVIAGGDDTQYF. The chain recombines TRBV5-1 with TRBJ2-3; 10 nucleotides match TRBD2. Per germline, CDR1 SGHRS and CDR2 YFSETQ. The CDR3 has 17 residues. The trim removed 0 bases at V and 6 bases at J, leaving 10 bases unmatched. Variable domain in full (rest from reference TRBV5-1 and TRBJ2-3): KAGVTQTPRYLIKTRGQQVTLSCSPISGHRSVSWYQQTPGQGLQFLFEYFSETQRNKGNFPGRFSGRQFSNSRSEMNVSTLELGDSALYLCASSLAVIAGGDDTQYFGPGTRLTVL.

This clone was found once. This sequence joins TRBV5-1 and TRBJ1-1; no reliable D call. This CDR3 comprises 14 residues. V lost 0 bases to trimming and J lost 1 base, with 7 bases between them. CDR1 and CDR2 from the germline V gene are SGHRS and YFSETQ. CDR3 DNA sequence: TGCGCCAGCAGCTTGGCGGCAGGGAACACTGAAGCTTTCTTT. Its protein is CASSLAAGNTEAFF.

Comment on this clone: The junction departs from germline at one end; a sequencing error may be responsible. Other nucleotide sequences in the sample specify the same CDR3. The chain carries TRBV7-2 and TRBJ1-6; D ambiguous. The CDR3 has 14 amino acids. Germline CDR1 is SGHTA and CDR2 is FQGNSA. CDR3 protein: CASSSIDYNSPLHF. Here the CDR3 DNA reads TGTGCCAGCAGCTCCATAGACTATAATTCCCCCCTCCACTTT. The variable domain in full, completed from reference TRBV7-2 and TRBJ1-6, reads GAGVSQSPSNKVTEKGKDVELRCDPISGHTALYWYRQSLGQGLEFLIYFQGNSAPDKSGLPSDRFSAERTGGSVSTLTIQRTQQEDSAVYLCASSSIDYNSPLHFGNGTRLTVT.

V gene TRBV4-1 combines with J gene TRBJ2-7; 13 bases match TRBD2. There are 18 residues in the CDR3. J lost 3 bases, V lost 1 base, and 9 bases had no gene match. Germline CDR1 and CDR2: MGHRA and YSYEKL. DNA for the CDR3: TGCGCCAGCAGCCAAGTACCCCTCACTAGCGGGGGGGACTACGAGCAGTACTTC. Residues: CASSQVPLTSGGDYEQYF.

The gene calls are TRBV7-2 and TRBJ2-5, with 10 bases aligning to TRBD2. The V segment lost 7 bases and the J segment 4 bases; nucleotides outside the gene matches: 15. The CDR3 runs 17 residues. Germline CDR1 reads SGHTA; CDR2 reads FQGNSA. CDR3 region: CASNENTGTSVSETQYF. In DNA form, the CDR3 reads TGTGCCAGCAACGAAAATACCGGGACTAGCGTTTCAGAGACCCAGTACTTC.

The chain couples TRBV6-5 to TRBJ2-5; 9 nucleotides line up with TRBD2. The CDR3 runs 13 residues. The ends lost 6 bases at V and 5 bases at J; junction bases unmatched: 4. Germline V lookup: CDR1 MNHEY, CDR2 SVGAGI. CDR3 amino acids: CASRNSGGETQYF. The DNA of the CDR3 is TGTGCCAGCAGGAACAGCGGGGGGGAGACCCAGTACTTC.

The rearrangement uses TRBV19 and TRBJ1-6; D perhaps matches TRBD1 (6 bases). This CDR3 region has 13 residues. CDR1 is LNHDA, CDR2 SQIVND, per germline (reference sequence). V was trimmed by 5 bases and J by 10 bases, leaving 12 bases between them. The CDR3 DNA follows: TGTGCCAGTAGTGTGGACAGCAAGTCACCCCTCCACTTT. Amino acids: CASSVDSKSPLHF.

A remark on this clone: Other DNA sequences within the sample encode an identical CDR3. The gene calls are TRBV7-6 and TRBJ1-6, with unresolved D. V lost 3 bases to trimming and J lost 6 bases, with 15 bases between them. CDR1 is SGHVS, CDR2 FNYEAQ, per germline. CDR3 size: 16 residues. CDR3 protein: CASSFGGGGSNSPLHF. The CDR3 DNA is TGTGCCAGCAGCTTTGGAGGAGGAGGCTCTAATTCACCCCTCCACTTT.

As for this clone: At the DNA level, this CDR3 is encoded by other sequences in the same sample as well. The rearrangement links TRBV19 to TRBJ1-6; 8 positions match TRBD1. The CDR3 runs to 17 residues. Germline-derived CDR1 and CDR2 are LNHDA and SQIVND (reference sequence). V gave up 3 bases and J gave up 7 bases; unmatched junction bases: 11. The CDR3 DNA follows: TGTGCCAGTAGTATCTCCGGGACAGGCATTGGGAATTCACCCCTCCACTTT. This sequence encodes CASSISGTGIGNSPLHF.

CDR3 protein: CASNRVDSSTQYF. CDR3 DNA: TGTGCCAGCAATCGAGTCGACAGTTCGACGCAGTATTTT. The chain carries TRBV5-4 and TRBJ2-3; a possible D gene is TRBD1 (5 bases). The CDR3 extends over 13 amino acids. The V end was cut by 6 bases, the J end by 9 bases, with 17 bases between. Germline V gene sequence: CDR1 SGHNT, CDR2 YYREEE (reference sequence).

The chain carries TRBV5-1 and TRBJ2-1; TRBD1 matches at 9 bases. Germline V lookup: CDR1 SGHRS, CDR2 YFSETQ. The CDR3 runs to 13 residues. Unmatched junction bases numbered 2, after V lost 4 bases and J lost 6 bases. The CDR3 loop is CASSEGQGNEQFF. DNA of the CDR3: TGCGCCAGCAGCGAGGGACAGGGCAATGAGCAGTTCTTC.

The chain has TRBV2 and TRBJ1-1; no clear D. V shed 2 bases and J shed 4 bases, with 8 bases lying between them. Germline CDR1 SNHLY, CDR2 FYNNEI. This CDR3 spans 13 amino acids. The CDR3: CASSESTRTEAFF. CDR3 sequence (DNA): TGTGCCAGCAGTGAAAGCACGCGCACTGAAGCTTTCTTT. The whole variable domain, remainder taken from reference TRBV2 and TRBJ1-1, is EPEVTQTPSHQVTQMGQEVILRCVPISNHLYFYWYRQILGQKVEFLVSFYNNEISEKSEIFDDQFSVERPDGSNFTLKIRSTKLEDSAMYFCASSESTRTEAFFGQGTRLTVV.

This rearrangement joins TRBV7-3 to TRBJ2-1; D perhaps matches TRBD1 (6 bases). The V end lost 4 bases, the J end lost 4 bases, and 14 bases lay between the germline ends. Germline loops: CDR1 SGHTA, CDR2 FQGTGA. The CDR3 spans 15 residues. The CDR3 here is CASSYVGAPYNEQFF. The CDR3, as DNA: TGTGCCAGCAGCTATGTGGGGGCGCCATACAATGAGCAGTTCTTC.

The V gene is TRBV19, the J gene TRBJ1-1; TRBD1 might be the D (6 bases). Germline assignment: CDR1 LNHDA and CDR2 SQIVND (reference sequence). CDR3 length: 14 amino acids. The germline V and J ends were trimmed by 8 bases and 0 bases, with 13 bases remaining between them. The CDR3 loop reads CASGLTGMNTEAFF. Written as DNA, the CDR3 is TGTGCCAGTGGCCTAACAGGGATGAACACTGAAGCTTTCTTT.

As to this clone: Other DNA sequences in this sample translate to the same CDR3. This chain joins TRBV6-5 and TRBJ2-5; weak D call: TRBD2 (6 bases). CDR3 length: 16 amino acids. CDR1 MNHEY and CDR2 SVGAGI come from the germline V gene. V dropped 3 bases and J dropped 2 bases, with 16 bases sitting between them. CDR3 protein: CASSYSEGLGQETQYF. As DNA, the CDR3 is TGTGCCAGCAGTTATTCGGAGGGTTTGGGGCAAGAGACCCAGTACTTC.

The chain couples TRBV19 to TRBJ1-4; D is uncertain. The CDR3 sequence is 15 residues long. CDR1 is LNHDA and CDR2 is SQIVND in the germline V gene (reference sequence). V was trimmed by 2 bases and J by 0 bases, leaving 7 bases between them. This CDR3 is CASSIWQATNEKLFF. DNA of the CDR3: TGTGCCAGTAGTATATGGCAGGCAACTAATGAAAAACTGTTTTTT.

The V gene is TRBV6-5, the J gene TRBJ2-1, with 7 bases identical to TRBD2. The V gene end was trimmed by 5 bases and the J gene end by 0 bases; junction bases not matched to a gene: 4. Germline loops: CDR1 MNHEY, CDR2 SVGAGI. The CDR3 has 15 residues. The CDR3 bases are TGTGCCAGCAGTCTAGCGGTGAGCTCCTACAATGAGCAGTTCTTC. The encoded protein is CASSLAVSSYNEQFF.

V and J are TRBV29-1 and TRBJ1-1, with a tentative D call TRBD1 (5 bases). V dropped 4 bases and J dropped 3 bases, with 12 bases sitting between them. CDR3 length: 13 amino acids. In germline, CDR1 is SQVTM, CDR2 ANQGSEA. The CDR3: CSVGAGPDTEAFF. The CDR3 bases are TGCAGCGTTGGGGCAGGGCCGGACACTGAAGCTTTCTTT.

This chain connects TRBV4-1 to TRBJ2-5, with 16 bases lining up with TRBD2. J lost 0 bases, V lost 4 bases, and 8 bases had no gene match. Germline V lookup: CDR1 MGHRA, CDR2 YSYEKL. The CDR3 spans 19 residues. The CDR3 sequence: CASSRGLAGGEGYQETQYF. As DNA, the CDR3 is TGCGCCAGCAGCCGGGGACTAGCGGGGGGGGAGGGGTACCAAGAGACCCAGTACTTC.

The chain uses TRBV9 and TRBJ1-1, with 12 bases identical to TRBD1. V shed 1 base, J shed 8 bases, and the junction held 6 bases outside the gene matches. This CDR3 comprises 15 residues. Germline V gene lookup returns CDR1 SGDLS and CDR2 YYNGEE. The chain's CDR3 is CASSVIGGQGAEAFF. In nucleotides, the CDR3 is TGTGCCAGCAGCGTAATAGGGGGACAGGGGGCGGAAGCTTTCTTT.

A single count supports this clone. The rearrangement joins TRBV30 to TRBJ2-7, with 8 bases identical to TRBD2. V shed 0 bases, J shed 3 bases, and the junction held 7 bases outside the gene matches. This CDR3 has 15 amino acids. The germline gives CDR1 GTSNPN, CDR2 SVGIG (reference sequence). The CDR3 DNA reads as TGTGCCTGGAGTGTAGAGAGCGGGAGAATCTACGAGCAGTACTTC. It is translated as CAWSVESGRIYEQYF.

The chain employs TRBV7-2 and TRBJ2-7; 7 bases match TRBD2. Germline CDR1 and CDR2: SGHTA and FQGNSA. The CDR3 sequence is 14 residues long. Trimming took 4 bases from V and 3 from J; bases not matched to a gene: 6. CDR3 loop: CASSSGGRYYEQYF. The CDR3 DNA reads TGTGCCAGCAGCTCGGGAGGCAGATACTACGAGCAGTACTTC.

The chain uses TRBV5-1 and TRBJ2-1, with 8 bases aligning to TRBD1. Trimming at V came to 0 bases and at J to 7 bases, leaving 6 bases not matched to a gene. This CDR3 spans 15 amino acids. Germline assignment: CDR1 SGHRS and CDR2 YFSETQ. The CDR3 DNA follows: TGCGCCAGCAGCTTGGTCCAGGGGGCAGGGAATGAGCAGTTCTTC. Its protein is CASSLVQGAGNEQFF.

This clone was seen just once. Without the conserved terminal phenylalanine or tryptophan, this CDR3 likely stems from a read error. The chain has TRBV29-1 and TRBJ1-2, with D perhaps TRBD1 (5 bases). Germline V CDR1 and CDR2: SQVTM, ANQGSEA. This CDR3 is built from 12 residues. V was clipped by 5 bases and J by 3 bases, with 10 bases between them. The CDR3 sequence: CSVPGYHYGYTL. The CDR3 coding sequence is TGCAGCGTTCCAGGGTATCACTATGGCTACACCTTA.

The rearrangement joins TRBV5-4 to TRBJ2-3, with TRBD1 matching 11 bases. Germline CDR1 is SGHNT and CDR2 is YYREEE (reference sequence). CDR3 length: 17 amino acids. V lost 1 base to trimming and J lost 3 bases; unmatched junction nucleotides: 7. The CDR3 sequence: CASSLRKGTGGTDTQYF. The CDR3, as DNA: TGTGCCAGCAGCTTGAGAAAAGGGACAGGGGGGACAGATACGCAGTATTTT.

The chain employs TRBV15 and TRBJ1-3, with D uncertain. V was shortened by 8 bases and J by 0 bases, with 8 bases between the two germline ends. This CDR3 has 13 amino acids. Germline-derived CDR1 and CDR2 are LNHNV and YYDKDF (reference sequence). The CDR3 region is CATRQVSGNTIYF. The CDR3 coding sequence is TGTGCCACCCGCCAGGTCTCTGGAAACACCATATATTTT.

Here the CDR3 reads CASSLVGGGAPTDTQYF. The CDR3 bases are TGTGCCAGCAGCTTAGTGGGCGGGGGAGCACCCACAGATACGCAGTATTTT. The chain carries TRBV7-2 and TRBJ2-3, with 7 bases fitting TRBD2. The V gene end was trimmed by 1 base and the J gene end by 2 bases; junction bases not matched to a gene: 9. The length of the CDR3 is 17 residues. Germline V CDR1 and CDR2: SGHTA, FQGNSA. The full variable domain, in which reference TRBV7-2 and TRBJ2-3 provide the parts outside the CDR3, is GAGVSQSPSNKVTEKGKDVELRCDPISGHTALYWYRQSLGQGLEFLIYFQGNSAPDKSGLPSDRFSAERTGGSVSTLTIQRTQQEDSAVYLCASSLVGGGAPTDTQYFGPGTRLTVL.

The CDR3 sequence is CASSLRGAQGAQEKLFF. CDR3 bases: TGTGCCAGCAGCTTAAGGGGGGCCCAGGGGGCGCAGGAAAAACTGTTTTTT. The V and J genes are TRBV7-9 and TRBJ1-4; 8 bases map to TRBD1. From germline, CDR1 is SEHNR and CDR2 FQNEAQ (reference sequence). The CDR3 is made up of 17 amino acids. V shed 2 bases, J shed 8 bases, and the junction held 13 bases outside the gene matches.

The chain recombines TRBV10-3 with TRBJ2-7, with 11 bases fitting TRBD1. With V trimmed by 6 bases and J by 3 bases, 4 bases remained unmatched. This CDR3 comprises 14 residues. Germline lookup yields CDR1 ENHRY and CDR2 SYGVKD. The CDR3 protein is CAIRRTGGVYEQYF. The CDR3 DNA reads as TGTGCCATCAGGCGGACAGGGGGCGTCTACGAGCAGTACTTC.